There are a few counts of the clone carrying this TCR beta chain. These data come from a study of patients and donors after allogeneic stem cell transplantation. Germline V gene lookup returns CDR1 MGHDK and CDR2 SYGVNS. The CDR3 is made up of 14 amino acids. The germline V and J ends were trimmed by 6 bases and 4 bases, with 15 bases remaining between them. TCRdb reprocessed the RT-PCR reads via MiXCR and lists one record per CDR3 protein. The sample has about a million distinct CDR3 sequences, roughly 17% seen once; the top ten hold approximately 5.9%. The chain couples TRBV25-1 to TRBJ2-5, with D perhaps matching TRBD2 (5 bases). This receptor was taken from a human donor who was either an allogeneic HSCT recipient or a stem cell or donor lymphocyte infusion donor (not recorded which). It is not recorded whose cells these are; they may come from a transplant donor. The sample taken for sequencing was blood, either unsorted or a sorted T cell fraction (not recorded which). CDR3 coding DNA: TGTGCCAGCAGCCTCCCGACTAATGTAGAGACCCAGTACTTC. Its protein product is CASSLPTNVETQYF.